Only a few counts were recorded for the clone carrying this T cell receptor beta chain. The antigen remains undetermined. HTBI primers from iRepertoire and Arm-PCR of CDR3 regions yielded the TCR beta libraries. One entry per CDR3 protein results from TCRdb running MiXCR on the multiplex PCR reads. The repertoire holds about 660,000 distinct CDR3 sequences, with approximately 31% as singletons. These data are taken from a study of regulatory T cells in long-lasting Graves disease. Points from the study as a whole: Persistent cases of Graves' showed reduced TCR diversity relative to newly diagnosed patients.

This sample's time point: persistent/refractory GD, antithyroid drugs over 5 years with positive TRAb. TCR sequences were obtained from RNA taken from PBMCs. Unmatched junction bases numbered 9, after V lost 6 bases and J lost 4 bases. The CDR3 has 16 amino acids. The chain combines TRBV12-3 or TRBV12-4 with TRBJ2-7; 13 nucleotides line up with TRBD2. The sequence was obtained from a female donor with Graves disease. Sequencing used peripheral blood mononuclear cells (PBMCs), obtained when the disease was refractory, from a patient treated with antithyroid drugs. The CDR3 reads CASSDRTSGSGYEQYF. Written as DNA, the CDR3 is TGTGCCAGCAGCGATCGGACTAGCGGGAGTGGGTACGAGCAGTACTTC.